Presented here are 31 T cell receptor beta chains from one specimen sequenced in a study of blood T cell repertoires in COVID-19. Some clones are missing from TCRdb's copy, which holds only in-frame ones; the method was immunoSEQ multiplex PCR. The sample comprises tens of thousands of clones, around 73% of which are singletons, and about 35% rests with the top ten. The sequenced material came from peripheral blood. These receptors all come from a man of 80 years or more with acute or convalescent COVID-19.

This clone came up a few times. The rearrangement uses TRBV19 and TRBJ2-7; a weak D match, TRBD1 (6 bases). Germline loops: CDR1 LNHDA, CDR2 SQIVND (reference sequence). The V end was cut by 7 bases, the J end by 1 base, with 11 bases between. CDR3 length equals 13 residues. The CDR3 sequence is CASMGAMSYEQYF. The CDR3 nucleotides are TGTGCCAGTATGGGGGCGATGTCCTACGAGCAGTACTTC. Full variable domain (outside the CDR3, taken from reference TRBV19 and TRBJ2-7): DGGITQSPKYLFRKEGQNVTLSCEQNLNHDAMYWYRQDPGQGLRLIYYSQIVNDFQKGDIAEGYSVSREKKESFPLTVTSAQKNPTAFYLCASMGAMSYEQYFGPGTRLTVT.

This chain uses TRBV6-5 with TRBJ1-2, with 9 nucleotides matching TRBD1. The CDR3 length is 15 residues. CDR1 and CDR2 from the germline V gene are MNHEY and SVGAGI. With V trimmed by 3 bases and J by 8 bases, 10 bases remained unmatched. CDR3 sequence reads: CASSYSSQGATGYTF. CDR3 sequence (DNA): TGTGCCAGCAGTTATTCGTCACAGGGGGCGACGGGCTACACCTTC.

This chain uses TRBV19 with TRBJ1-1, with TRBD1 as a possible D gene (5 bases). From germline, CDR1 is LNHDA and CDR2 SQIVND (reference sequence). Trimming removed 6 bases at V and 5 bases at J, with 13 bases between. The CDR3 runs 13 residues. CDR3 amino acids: CASRPRGGTEAFF. DNA of the CDR3: TGTGCCAGTAGACCAAGGGGAGGAACTGAAGCTTTCTTT.

The chain combines TRBV27 with TRBJ1-1, with 8 bases identical to TRBD1. V shed 3 bases and J 11 bases; nucleotides not matched to a gene: 8. The germline CDR1 and CDR2 sequences are MNHEY and SMNVEV (reference sequence). The CDR3 consists of 13 residues. CDR3 amino acids: CASSLYQGARAFF. Written as DNA, the CDR3 is TGTGCCAGCAGTTTGTACCAGGGGGCGCGGGCTTTCTTT.

The CDR3 DNA sequence: TGTGCCAGCAGTTTACACCGGGACAGCGGCTACGAGCAGTACTTC. This codes for CASSLHRDSGYEQYF. This chain joins TRBV27 and TRBJ2-7; 7 bases line up with TRBD1. Per the germline V gene, CDR1 is MNHEY and CDR2 is SMNVEV (reference sequence). With 2 bases clipped from V and 3 bases from J, the junction kept 7 bases outside the gene matches. The CDR3 consists of 15 residues.

The CDR3 protein is CASSSLQVSSYNEQFF. In DNA form, the CDR3 reads TGTGCCAGCAGCTCATTACAGGTGAGCTCCTACAATGAGCAGTTCTTC. The chain carries TRBV5-4 and TRBJ2-1, with D tentatively TRBD1 (5 bases). CDR3 length equals 16 residues. Trimming took off 3 bases at V and 0 bases at J, with 13 bases between the two ends. Germline V gives CDR1 SGHNT, CDR2 YYREEE (reference sequence).

This chain links TRBV7-2 with TRBJ1-2; 7 nucleotides agree with TRBD1. The V segment lost 2 bases and the J segment 2 bases; nucleotides outside the gene matches: 5. CDR3 length: 15 residues. The germline CDR1 and CDR2 sequences are SGHTA and FQGNSA. The chain's CDR3 is CASSLWDSLNYGYTF. The CDR3 bases are TGTGCCAGCAGCTTATGGGACAGCCTCAACTATGGCTACACCTTC.

V and J are TRBV9 and TRBJ2-6; the match to TRBD2 covers 15 bases. This CDR3 spans 18 amino acids. V shed 7 bases, J shed 3 bases, and the junction held 8 bases outside the gene matches. CDR1 and CDR2 (germline): SGDLS, YYNGEE. In nucleotides, the CDR3 is TGTGCCAGCTCAAGGACTAGCGGGGGGGCGAATGGGGCCAACGTCCTGACTTTC. It encodes CASSRTSGGANGANVLTF.

Only a few counts were recorded for this clone. The CDR3 is CASSQESKKYEGDAYEKLFF. The CDR3 DNA sequence: TGTGCCAGCAGCCAAGAGTCTAAAAAATACGAGGGGGACGCATATGAAAAACTGTTTTTT. The chain is built from TRBV3-1 (or the pseudogene TRBV3-2) and TRBJ1-4; TRBD1 is a possible D gene (6 bases). The length of the CDR3 is 20 residues. Per germline, CDR1 LGHDT and CDR2 YNNKEL (reference sequence). V was trimmed by 0 bases and J by 6 bases, leaving 26 bases between them.

This chain joins TRBV5-1 and TRBJ1-2, with 11 nucleotides matching TRBD1. Germline lookup yields CDR1 SGHRS and CDR2 YFSETQ. The CDR3 spans 15 residues. Germline trimming cut 4 bases from V and 8 bases from J; bases unmatched to any gene: 10. The CDR3 DNA is TGCGCCAGCAGCGCCCGGGACAGGGGGGCGGTAGGCTACACCTTC. The encoded protein is CASSARDRGAVGYTF.

V and J are TRBV6-5 and TRBJ2-7; 8 bases fit TRBD2. With V trimmed by 5 bases and J by 6 bases, 6 bases remained unmatched. The CDR3 is made up of 13 amino acids. Germline values: CDR1 MNHEY, CDR2 SVGAGI. CDR3 region: CASSRGLELEQYF. In DNA, the CDR3 is TGTGCCAGCAGTAGGGGACTAGAACTCGAGCAGTACTTC.

This rearrangement joins TRBV5-1 to TRBJ1-1; the D gene is possibly TRBD1 (5 bases). V dropped 2 bases and J dropped 1 base, with 9 bases sitting between them. This CDR3 is built from 14 residues. The germline V gene has CDR1 SGHRS and CDR2 YFSETQ. The CDR3 DNA is TGCGCCAGCAGCTTCACTACAGGGAACACTGAAGCTTTCTTT. Protein product: CASSFTTGNTEAFF.

This chain connects TRBV6-5 to TRBJ2-1; 13 bases are a match to TRBD2. The germline gives CDR1 MNHEY, CDR2 SVGAGI. The CDR3 contains 15 residues. J was trimmed by 4 bases and V by 6 bases; bases with no gene match: 3. The CDR3 region is CASRPGLAGYNEQFF. CDR3 DNA sequence: TGTGCCAGCAGGCCGGGACTAGCGGGGTACAATGAGCAGTTCTTC.

The CDR3 DNA is TGTGCCAGCAGTTTCCAGCGGGGGGGCCTCCCCAATGAGCAGTTCTTC. This codes for CASSFQRGGLPNEQFF. The chain uses TRBV27 and TRBJ2-1; 10 bases line up with TRBD2. After removal of 3 bases from V and 6 bases from J, the junction contained 8 bases not matched to a gene. The CDR3 spans 16 residues. Per germline, CDR1 MNHEY and CDR2 SMNVEV (reference sequence).

The rearrangement joins TRBV7-2 to TRBJ1-4; 8 positions match TRBD1. The junction had 5 bases not matched to a gene; V was cut back by 4 bases and J by 4 bases. The germline CDR1 and CDR2 sequences are SGHTA and FQGNSA. The CDR3 totals 15 residues. CDR3 DNA: TGTGCCAGCAGCTCGCCCGGGACAGGTAATGAAAAACTGTTTTTT. Translated: CASSSPGTGNEKLFF.

The rearrangement joins TRBV19 to TRBJ2-7; 9 positions agree with TRBD1. The V segment lost 6 bases and the J segment 5 bases; nucleotides outside the gene matches: 5. The CDR3 spans 13 residues. CDR1 and CDR2 (germline): LNHDA, SQIVND (reference sequence). CDR3 amino acids: CASRGQGRDEQYF. CDR3 in DNA: TGTGCCAGTAGAGGACAGGGGCGGGACGAGCAGTACTTC.

This clone showed up just a few times. The J gene is TRBJ2-2, the V gene TRBV19, with 8 bases that match TRBD1. Germline CDR1 and CDR2: LNHDA and SQIVND (reference sequence). The CDR3 consists of 14 residues. Losses at the gene ends were 7 bases for V and 5 bases for J; bases not matched to a gene: 6. Here the CDR3 DNA reads TGTGCCAGTACCGACAGGGGATGGACCGGGGAGCTGTTTTTT. This encodes CASTDRGWTGELFF.

This clone was recorded once. The chain employs TRBV5-4 and TRBJ2-3; TRBD2 is a possible D gene (7 bases). The length of the CDR3 is 16 residues. The germline CDR1 and CDR2 sequences are SGHNT and YYREEE (reference sequence). Trimming shortened V by 0 bases and J by 7 bases, and 18 bases separated the two germline ends. The CDR3 region is CASSLEGYSGTNTQYF. The CDR3 coding sequence is TGTGCCAGCAGCTTGGAAGGCTACAGCGGGACAAATACGCAGTATTTT.

This chain connects TRBV4-1 to TRBJ1-2; D not certain. V shed 1 base and J shed 1 base, with 4 bases lying between them. Germline V gene sequence: CDR1 MGHRA, CDR2 YSYEKL. The CDR3 is 13 residues long. The CDR3 region is CASSQVVNYGYTF. In DNA form, the CDR3 reads TGCGCCAGCAGCCAAGTAGTTAACTATGGCTACACCTTC.

This chain connects TRBV6-5 to TRBJ1-2; the match to TRBD1 covers 9 bases. CDR1 MNHEY and CDR2 SVGAGI come from the germline V gene. CDR3 size: 14 residues. V dropped 2 bases and J dropped 6; count of bases not matched to a gene: 4. This CDR3 is CASSYNRGQDGYTF. The CDR3 nucleotides are TGTGCCAGCAGTTACAACAGGGGGCAGGATGGCTACACCTTC.

The rearrangement uses TRBV29-1 and TRBJ1-1; weak D call: TRBD1 (5 bases). CDR3 length equals 13 residues. V was clipped by 7 bases and J by 0 bases, with 12 bases between them. Germline CDR1 reads SQVTM; CDR2 reads ANQGSEA. Here the CDR3 reads CSASPRVNTEAFF. CDR3 DNA: TGCAGCGCATCCCCCAGGGTGAACACTGAAGCTTTCTTT. Looking up the rest from reference TRBV29-1 and TRBJ1-1 gives the full variable domain: SAVISQKPSRDICQRGTSLTIQCQVDSQVTMMFWYRQQPGQSLTLIATANQGSEATYESGFVIDKFPISRPNLTFSTLTVSNMSPEDSSIYLCSASPRVNTEAFFGQGTRLTVV.

The chain combines TRBV5-1 with TRBJ1-6; no clear D gene. Trimming took 3 bases from V and 6 from J, leaving 10 bases between them. The CDR3 contains 14 residues. Germline CDR1 and CDR2: SGHRS and YFSETQ. Here the CDR3 DNA reads TGCGCCAGCAGCTCCCGGGAACCTAATTCACCCCTCCACTTT. Amino acid sequence: CASSSREPNSPLHF.

In this sample, this clone turned up a few times. The chain couples TRBV6-2 or TRBV6-3 to TRBJ1-2; no reliable D call. The CDR3 loop spans 15 amino acids. Germline V gives CDR1 MNHEY, CDR2 SVGEGT. The germline V and J ends were trimmed by 5 bases and 5 bases, with 18 bases remaining between them. The CDR3 DNA reads as TGTGCCAGCAGTACCCCCCAGGATCGGAGGTATGGCTACACCTTC. Translating gives CASSTPQDRRYGYTF.

This rearrangement joins TRBV30 to TRBJ1-2; weak D call: TRBD1 (6 bases). CDR1 and CDR2 from the germline V gene are GTSNPN and SVGIG (reference sequence). With 2 bases removed from V and 4 bases from J, the gap between germline ends came to 17 bases. This CDR3 has 15 residues. The CDR3 is CAWSPRTVLLYGYTF. In nucleotides, the CDR3 is TGTGCCTGGAGTCCTCGGACAGTCCTTCTCTATGGCTACACCTTC.

This clone was counted once. The V call is TRBV5-1, the J call TRBJ2-1; 7 bases are a match to TRBD1. Germline V gene data show CDR1 as SGHRS and CDR2 as YFSETQ. J lost 6 bases, V lost 0 bases, and 6 bases had no gene match. This CDR3 region has 15 residues. The CDR3 DNA follows: TGCGCCAGCAGCTTGGAGGGGACAGAGCCCAATGAGCAGTTCTTC. Translated: CASSLEGTEPNEQFF. Based on the CDR3 plus reference TRBV5-1 and TRBJ2-1, the full variable domain is KAGVTQTPRYLIKTRGQQVTLSCSPISGHRSVSWYQQTPGQGLQFLFEYFSETQRNKGNFPGRFSGRQFSNSRSEMNVSTLELGDSALYLCASSLEGTEPNEQFFGPGTRLTVL.

CDR3: CASSLSLRGASYEQYF. The CDR3 bases are TGTGCCAGCAGTTTATCGCTGCGGGGGGCCTCCTACGAGCAGTACTTC. The rearrangement links TRBV27 to TRBJ2-7, with 8 bases aligning to TRBD2. The germline gives CDR1 MNHEY, CDR2 SMNVEV (reference sequence). J lost 0 bases, V lost 0 bases, and 4 bases had no gene match. The length of the CDR3 is 16 residues.

For this clone: At one end the junction does not follow the germline gene, possibly because of a read error. Other DNA sequences of this sample code for an identical CDR3. The chain joins TRBV15 to TRBJ1-2; D not certain. The CDR3 contains 13 residues. From germline, CDR1 is LNHNV and CDR2 YYDKDF (reference sequence). The CDR3 nucleotides are TGCGCCACCAGCAGAGACAAAATCTATGGCTACACCTTC. Translating gives CATSRDKIYGYTF.

This chain joins TRBV5-6 and TRBJ1-3; 7 positions match TRBD1. The CDR3 loop spans 15 amino acids. Germline values: CDR1 SGHDT, CDR2 YYEEEE. V was clipped by 1 base and J by 4 bases; unmatched bases: 5. The CDR3 here is CASSLKGGAGNTIYF. In DNA form, the CDR3 reads TGTGCCAGCAGCTTGAAAGGGGGCGCCGGAAACACCATATATTTT.

This clone was seen just once. This CDR3 is CASSLTGANSGNTIYF. CDR3 sequence (DNA): TGTGCCAGCAGCTTAACAGGGGCCAACTCTGGAAACACCATATATTTT. The V call is TRBV7-6, the J call TRBJ1-3; 7 bases are a match to TRBD1. This CDR3 region has 16 residues. Per germline, CDR1 SGHVS and CDR2 FNYEAQ. V was clipped by 2 bases and J by 0 bases; unmatched bases: 4. The full variable domain, with the rest looked up from reference TRBV7-6 and TRBJ1-3, is GAGVSQSPRYKVTKRGQDVALRCDPISGHVSLYWYRQALGQGPEFLTYFNYEAQQDKSGLPNDRFSAERPEGSISTLTIQRTEQRDSAMYRCASSLTGANSGNTIYFGEGSWLTVV.

This clone came up once. The V gene is TRBV5-6, the J gene TRBJ1-2, with 7 bases identical to TRBD1. The CDR3 runs to 14 residues. J lost 4 bases, V lost 4 bases, and 7 bases had no gene match. The germline V gene encodes CDR1 SGHDT and CDR2 YYEEEE. CDR3 nucleotide sequence: TGTGCCAGCAGCAGAGACAGGGTCCCCTATGGCTACACCTTC. This translates into CASSRDRVPYGYTF.

The chain is built from TRBV5-6 and TRBJ2-5; 8 bases map to TRBD2. This CDR3 contains 15 residues. Per the germline V gene, CDR1 is SGHDT and CDR2 is YYEEEE. The J segment lost 4 bases and the V segment lost 3 bases, leaving 8 bases of the junction unmatched. DNA of the CDR3: TGTGCCAGCAGCTCGGGAGGGGAGATGAGAGAGACCCAGTACTTC. Protein: CASSSGGEMRETQYF.